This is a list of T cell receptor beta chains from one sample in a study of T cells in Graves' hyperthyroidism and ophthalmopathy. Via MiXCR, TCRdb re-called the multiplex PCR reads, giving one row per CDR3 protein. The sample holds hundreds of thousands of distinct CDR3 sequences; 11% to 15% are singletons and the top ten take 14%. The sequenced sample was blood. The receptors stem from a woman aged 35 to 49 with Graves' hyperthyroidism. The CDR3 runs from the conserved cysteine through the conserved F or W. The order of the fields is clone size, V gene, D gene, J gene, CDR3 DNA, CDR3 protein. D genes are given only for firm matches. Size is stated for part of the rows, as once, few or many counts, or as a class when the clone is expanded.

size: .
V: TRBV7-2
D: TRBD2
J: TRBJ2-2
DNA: TGTGCCAGCAGTTCTAGCGGGAGGGCCGGGGAGCTGTTTTTT
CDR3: CASSSSGRAGELFF

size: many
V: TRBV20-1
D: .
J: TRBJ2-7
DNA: TGCAGTGCTAGTGCCCTAGCGCCAGGGGAGCAGTACTTC
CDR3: CSASALAPGEQYF

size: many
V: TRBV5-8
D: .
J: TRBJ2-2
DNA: TGTGCCAGCAGCTTGAATTTTGACAGCAAGGTCACCGGGGAGCTGTTTTTT
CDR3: CASSLNFDSKVTGELFF

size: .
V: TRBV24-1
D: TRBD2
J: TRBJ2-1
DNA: TGTGCCACCAGTTGGACTAGCGGCTACAATGAGCAGTTCTTC
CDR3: CATSWTSGYNEQFF

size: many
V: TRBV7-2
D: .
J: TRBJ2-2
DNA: TGTGCCAGCAGCTTAGCACAGGGAGGAACCGGGGAGCTGTTTTTT
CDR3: CASSLAQGGTGELFF

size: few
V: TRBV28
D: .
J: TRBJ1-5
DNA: TGTGCCGGTGGAATAAATCAGCCCCAGCATTTT
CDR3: CAGGINQPQHF

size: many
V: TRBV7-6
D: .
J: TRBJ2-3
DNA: TGTGCCAGCAGCTTACCGGAACTAAGCACAGATACGCAGTATTTT
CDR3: CASSLPELSTDTQYF

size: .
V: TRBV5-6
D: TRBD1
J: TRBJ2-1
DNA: TGTGCCAGCAGTCCGCTACAGGGGGGTATAACCTACAATGAGCAGTTCTTC
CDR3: CASSPLQGGITYNEQFF

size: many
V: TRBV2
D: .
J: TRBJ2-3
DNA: TGTGCCAGCAGTGTTACCTCAGATACGCAGTATTTT
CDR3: CASSVTSDTQYF

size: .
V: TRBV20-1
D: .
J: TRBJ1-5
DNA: TGCAGTGCTAGCCCTCAAGGGGGGGGAGGAATGCCCCAGCATTTT
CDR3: CSASPQGGGGMPQHF

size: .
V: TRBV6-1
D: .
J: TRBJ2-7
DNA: TGTGCCAGCAGTGAAGTAGTAACAGGGATATACTTGTCCACCTACGAGCAGTACTTC
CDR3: CASSEVVTGIYLSTYEQYF

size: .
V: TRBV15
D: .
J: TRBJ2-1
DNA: TGTGCCACCAGCAGAGAGGAGAACCAGTTCTTC
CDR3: CATSREENQFF

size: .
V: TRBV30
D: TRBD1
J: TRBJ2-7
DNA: TGTGCCTGGAGTGTAACACGAAAGGGGGCAGCTCGGGAGCAGTACTTC
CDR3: CAWSVTRKGAAREQYF

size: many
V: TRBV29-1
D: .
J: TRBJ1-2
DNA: TGCAGCGTTGAAGGCCCTAACAGGGATGGCTACACCTTC
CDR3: CSVEGPNRDGYTF

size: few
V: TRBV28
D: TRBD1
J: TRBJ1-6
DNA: TGTGCCAGCAGTTTGAGGGGGACAGGCGTAATTAATTCACCCCTCCACTTT
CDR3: CASSLRGTGVINSPLHF

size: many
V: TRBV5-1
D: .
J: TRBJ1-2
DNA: TGCGCCAGCAGCTTCGAGGCCACTAACTATGGCTACACCTTC
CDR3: CASSFEATNYGYTF

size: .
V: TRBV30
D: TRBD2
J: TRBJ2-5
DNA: TGTGCCTGGAGTCCGCGGCGGGGGTTCTTCGGAGAGACCCAGTACTTC
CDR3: CAWSPRRGFFGETQYF

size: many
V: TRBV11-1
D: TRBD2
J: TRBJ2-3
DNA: TGTGCCAGCAGCTTAGGCGTTACGGCGGGAGAGGATACGCAGTATTTT
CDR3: CASSLGVTAGEDTQYF

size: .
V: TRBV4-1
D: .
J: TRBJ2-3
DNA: TGCGCCAGCAGGGAGATAGTAGCGGAGGGGCCAGATACGCAGTATTTT
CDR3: CASREIVAEGPDTQYF

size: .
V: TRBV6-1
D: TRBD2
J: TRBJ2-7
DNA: TGTGCCAGCAACACTGGGACTAGCGGGAACTCCTACGAGCAGTACTTC
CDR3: CASNTGTSGNSYEQYF

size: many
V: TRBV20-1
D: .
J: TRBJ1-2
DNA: TGCAGTGCTAGGGGGTCCGACAGGCAGTTCGGCTACACCTTC
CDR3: CSARGSDRQFGYTF

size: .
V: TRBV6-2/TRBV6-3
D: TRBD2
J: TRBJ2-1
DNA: TGTGCCAGCAGTTTCACCCTAGCGGGAGGCAAGGATGAGCAGTTCTTC
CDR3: CASSFTLAGGKDEQFF

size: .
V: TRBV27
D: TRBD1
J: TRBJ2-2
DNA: TGTGCCAGCAGTCCCCGACGGACAGGGGGCTTTACCGGGGAGCTGTTTTTT
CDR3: CASSPRRTGGFTGELFF

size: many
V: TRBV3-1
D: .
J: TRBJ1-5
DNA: TGTGCCAGCAGCCAAGGGCCCCAAGGGAGTCAGCCCCAGCATTTT
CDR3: CASSQGPQGSQPQHF

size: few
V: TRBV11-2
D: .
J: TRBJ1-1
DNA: TGTGCCAGCAGCTTAGCTGGAATTGAAGCTTTCTTT
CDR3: CASSLAGIEAFF

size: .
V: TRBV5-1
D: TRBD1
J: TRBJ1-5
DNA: TGCGCCAGCGGCAGACAGGGGGGAAGCAATCAGCCCCAGCATTTT
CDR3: CASGRQGGSNQPQHF

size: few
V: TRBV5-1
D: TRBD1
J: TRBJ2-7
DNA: TGCGCCAGCAGTCGACAGGGTAAGAACTACGAGCAGTACTTC
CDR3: CASSRQGKNYEQYF